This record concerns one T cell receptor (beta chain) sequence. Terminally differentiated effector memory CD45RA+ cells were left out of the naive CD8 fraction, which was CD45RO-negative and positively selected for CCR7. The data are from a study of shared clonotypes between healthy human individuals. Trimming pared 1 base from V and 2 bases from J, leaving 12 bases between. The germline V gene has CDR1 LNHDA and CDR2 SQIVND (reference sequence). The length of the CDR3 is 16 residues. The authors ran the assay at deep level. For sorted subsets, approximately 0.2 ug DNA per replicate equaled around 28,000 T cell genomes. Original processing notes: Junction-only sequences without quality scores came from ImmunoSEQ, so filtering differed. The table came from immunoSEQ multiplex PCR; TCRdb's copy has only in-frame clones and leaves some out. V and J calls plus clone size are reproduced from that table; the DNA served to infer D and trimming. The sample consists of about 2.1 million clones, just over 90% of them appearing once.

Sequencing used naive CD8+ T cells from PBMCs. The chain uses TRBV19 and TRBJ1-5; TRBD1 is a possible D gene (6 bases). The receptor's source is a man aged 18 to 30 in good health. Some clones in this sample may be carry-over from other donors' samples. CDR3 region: CASSIVPGGRNQPQHF. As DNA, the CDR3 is TGTGCCAGTAGTATAGTTCCGGGGGGCCGCAATCAGCCCCAGCATTTT. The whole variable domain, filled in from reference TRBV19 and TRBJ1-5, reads DGGITQSPKYLFRKEGQNVTLSCEQNLNHDAMYWYRQDPGQGLRLIYYSQIVNDFQKGDIAEGYSVSREKKESFPLTVTSAQKNPTAFYLCASSIVPGGRNQPQHFGDGTRLSIL.